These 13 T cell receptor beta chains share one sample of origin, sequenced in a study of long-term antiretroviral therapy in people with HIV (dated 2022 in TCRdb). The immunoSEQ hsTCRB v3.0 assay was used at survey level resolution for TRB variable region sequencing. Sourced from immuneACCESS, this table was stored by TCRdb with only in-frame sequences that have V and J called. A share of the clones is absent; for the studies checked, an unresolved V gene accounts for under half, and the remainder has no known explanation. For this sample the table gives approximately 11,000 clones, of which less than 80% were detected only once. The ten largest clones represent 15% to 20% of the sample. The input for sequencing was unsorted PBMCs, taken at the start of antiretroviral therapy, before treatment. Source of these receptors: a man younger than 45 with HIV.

The CDR3 DNA follows: TGTGCCAGCAGCCCCAGACAGGGGGATGGCTACACCTTC. It translates to CASSPRQGDGYTF. The V and J genes are TRBV9 and TRBJ1-2, with 9 bases aligning to TRBD1. The V segment lost 4 bases and the J segment 6 bases; nucleotides outside the gene matches: 4. Germline V gene sequence: CDR1 SGDLS, CDR2 YYNGEE. CDR3 length: 13 amino acids.

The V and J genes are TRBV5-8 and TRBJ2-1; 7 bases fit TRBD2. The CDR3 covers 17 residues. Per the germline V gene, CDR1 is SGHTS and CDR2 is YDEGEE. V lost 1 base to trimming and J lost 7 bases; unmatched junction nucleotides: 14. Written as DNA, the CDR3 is TGTGCCAGCAGCTTGTCCCTAGCGGTGGGGTCCCTAAATGAGCAGTTCTTC. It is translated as CASSLSLAVGSLNEQFF.

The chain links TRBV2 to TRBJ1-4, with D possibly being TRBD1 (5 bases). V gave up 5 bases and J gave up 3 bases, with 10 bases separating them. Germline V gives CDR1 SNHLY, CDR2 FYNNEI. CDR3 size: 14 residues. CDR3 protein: CASSLTGPNEKLFF. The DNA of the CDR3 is TGTGCCAGCAGTCTTACAGGTCCTAATGAAAAACTGTTTTTT.

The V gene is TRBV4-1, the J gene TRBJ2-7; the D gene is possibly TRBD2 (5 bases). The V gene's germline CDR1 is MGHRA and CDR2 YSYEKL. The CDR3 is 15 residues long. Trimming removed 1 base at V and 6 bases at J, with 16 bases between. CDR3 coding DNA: TGCGCCAGCAGCCAAGTTCCAGCGGAGATTTTCGAGCAGTACTTC. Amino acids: CASSQVPAEIFEQYF.

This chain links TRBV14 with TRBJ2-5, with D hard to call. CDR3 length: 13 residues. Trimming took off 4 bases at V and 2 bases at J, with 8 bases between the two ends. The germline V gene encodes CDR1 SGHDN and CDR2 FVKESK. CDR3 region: CASSRTWQETQYF. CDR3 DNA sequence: TGTGCCAGCAGCCGTACATGGCAAGAGACCCAGTACTTC.

Written as DNA, the CDR3 is TGTGCCGGTAGACTAGCGGGGAGGGAGGGTGAGCAGTTCTTC. Its protein product is CAGRLAGREGEQFF. The chain uses TRBV6-1 and TRBJ2-1; 11 bases align to TRBD2. This CDR3 has 14 residues. Germline V gene sequence: CDR1 MNHNS, CDR2 SASEGT. V lost 11 bases, J lost 9 bases, and 12 bases stayed unmatched.

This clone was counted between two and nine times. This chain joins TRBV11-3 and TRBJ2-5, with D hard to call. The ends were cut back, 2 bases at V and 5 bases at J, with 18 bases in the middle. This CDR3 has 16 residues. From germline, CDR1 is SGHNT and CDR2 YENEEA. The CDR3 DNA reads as TGTGCCAGCAGCTTACGGGTGGTACGAGGTGGGGAGACCCAGTACTTC. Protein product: CASSLRVVRGGETQYF.

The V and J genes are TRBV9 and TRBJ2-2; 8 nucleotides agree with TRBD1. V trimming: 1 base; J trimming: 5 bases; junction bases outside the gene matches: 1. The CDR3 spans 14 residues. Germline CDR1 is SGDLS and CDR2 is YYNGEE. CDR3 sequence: CASSVRQGTGELFF. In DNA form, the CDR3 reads TGTGCCAGCAGCGTAAGACAGGGGACCGGGGAGCTGTTTTTT.

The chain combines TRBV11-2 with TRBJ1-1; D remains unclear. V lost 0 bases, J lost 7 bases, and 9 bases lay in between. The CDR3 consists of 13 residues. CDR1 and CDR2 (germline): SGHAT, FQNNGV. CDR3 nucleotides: TGTGCCAGCAGCTTAGATTATCGAGGTGAAGCTTTCTTT. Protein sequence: CASSLDYRGEAFF.

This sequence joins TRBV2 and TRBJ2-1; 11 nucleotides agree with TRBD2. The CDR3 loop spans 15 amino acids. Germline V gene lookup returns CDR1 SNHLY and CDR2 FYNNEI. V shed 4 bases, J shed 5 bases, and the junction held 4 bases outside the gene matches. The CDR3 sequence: CASSVASGRNNEQFF. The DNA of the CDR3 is TGTGCCAGCAGTGTGGCTAGCGGGAGGAACAATGAGCAGTTCTTC.

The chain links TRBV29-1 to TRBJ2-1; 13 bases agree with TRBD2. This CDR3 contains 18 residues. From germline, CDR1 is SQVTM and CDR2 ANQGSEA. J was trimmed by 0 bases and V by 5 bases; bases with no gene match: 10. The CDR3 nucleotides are TGCAGCGTTAGAGGGACTAGCGGGAAAGGGTACTCCTACAATGAGCAGTTCTTC. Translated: CSVRGTSGKGYSYNEQFF.

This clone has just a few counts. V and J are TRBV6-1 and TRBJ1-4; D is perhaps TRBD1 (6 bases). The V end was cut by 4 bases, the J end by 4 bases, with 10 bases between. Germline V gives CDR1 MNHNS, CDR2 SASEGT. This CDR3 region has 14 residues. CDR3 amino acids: CASSVGAGNEKLFF. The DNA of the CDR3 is TGTGCCAGCAGTGTGGGGGCAGGTAATGAAAAACTGTTTTTT.

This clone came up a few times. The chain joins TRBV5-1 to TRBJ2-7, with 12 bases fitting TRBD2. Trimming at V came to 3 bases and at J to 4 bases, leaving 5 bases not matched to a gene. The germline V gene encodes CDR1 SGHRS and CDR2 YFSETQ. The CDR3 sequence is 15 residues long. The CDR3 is CASSSGLAGNYEQYF. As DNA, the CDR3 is TGCGCCAGCAGCTCAGGACTAGCGGGGAATTACGAGCAGTACTTC.